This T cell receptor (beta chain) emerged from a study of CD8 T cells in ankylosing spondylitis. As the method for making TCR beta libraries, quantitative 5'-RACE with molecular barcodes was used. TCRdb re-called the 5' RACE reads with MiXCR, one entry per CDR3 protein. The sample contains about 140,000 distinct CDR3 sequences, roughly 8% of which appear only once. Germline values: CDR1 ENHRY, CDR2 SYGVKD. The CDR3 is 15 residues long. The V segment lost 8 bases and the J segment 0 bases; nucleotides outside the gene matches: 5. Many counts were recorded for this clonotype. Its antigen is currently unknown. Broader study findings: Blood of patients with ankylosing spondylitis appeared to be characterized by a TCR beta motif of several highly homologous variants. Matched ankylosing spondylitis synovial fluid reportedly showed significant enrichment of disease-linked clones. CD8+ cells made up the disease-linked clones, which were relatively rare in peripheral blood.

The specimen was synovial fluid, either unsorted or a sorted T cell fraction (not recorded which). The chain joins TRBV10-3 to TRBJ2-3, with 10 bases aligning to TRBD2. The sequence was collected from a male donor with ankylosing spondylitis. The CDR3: CAIGLAEDSTDTQYF. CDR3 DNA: TGTGCCATCGGACTAGCGGAAGATAGCACAGATACGCAGTATTTT.